These 20 T cell receptor beta chains were sequenced from one sample in a study of blood T cell repertoires in COVID-19. Generated by immunoSEQ multiplex PCR, the TCRdb table keeps only in-frame clones and is missing some. The table lists about 220,000 clones, 70% to 90% of them singletons. The sequencing sample was made of peripheral blood. The receptor set was obtained from a man aged 50-60 years who had recovered from COVID-19.

The gene calls are TRBV2 and TRBJ1-5; 10 bases match TRBD1. CDR1 is SNHLY and CDR2 is FYNNEI in the germline V gene. The junction had 8 bases not matched to a gene; V was cut back by 10 bases and J by 5 bases. There are 14 residues in the CDR3. The chain's CDR3 is CATSTGGTHQPQHF. CDR3 nucleotides: TGTGCCACTTCGACAGGGGGCACGCATCAGCCCCAGCATTTT.

This clone has more than one count but fewer than ten. The genes are TRBV7-2 and TRBJ1-2; 7 nucleotides match TRBD1. The CDR3 has 15 residues. Trimming cost V 2 bases and J 4 bases; bases outside gene matches: 7. Germline-derived CDR1 and CDR2 are SGHTA and FQGNSA. The DNA for the CDR3 is TGTGCCAGCAGCTTAACGAGACAGGGAGTCTATGGCTACACCTTC. It yields the protein CASSLTRQGVYGYTF.

This sequence joins TRBV28 and TRBJ1-1; TRBD1 is a possible D gene (6 bases). Deletions cut 5 bases from V and 6 bases from J, with 19 bases between. CDR1 MDHEN and CDR2 SYDVKM come from the germline V gene. This CDR3 comprises 15 residues. In nucleotides, the CDR3 is TGTGCCAGCAGTGAGGGGGGGGAGGTTAATCCTGAAGCTTTCTTT. Protein sequence: CASSEGGEVNPEAFF. The full variable domain, with the rest looked up from reference TRBV28 and TRBJ1-1, is DVKVTQSSRYLVKRTGEKVFLECVQDMDHENMFWYRQDPGLGLRLIYFSYDVKMKEKGDIPEGYSVSREKKERFSLILESASTNQTSMYLCASSEGGEVNPEAFFGQGTRLTVV.

The chain uses TRBV28 and TRBJ2-5, with TRBD2 matching 10 bases. Germline assignment: CDR1 MDHEN and CDR2 SYDVKM. With V trimmed by 7 bases and J by 5 bases, 10 bases remained unmatched. CDR3 size: 15 residues. CDR3 protein: CASTRSGRARETQYF. CDR3 DNA: TGTGCCAGCACCCGGAGCGGGAGGGCCCGGGAGACCCAGTACTTC.

The chain has TRBV6-5 and TRBJ1-4; the match to TRBD1 covers 10 bases. Germline values: CDR1 MNHEY, CDR2 SVGAGI. Losses at the gene ends were 7 bases for V and 8 bases for J; bases not matched to a gene: 4. This CDR3 comprises 13 residues. Here the CDR3 reads CASILTGGEKLFF. The CDR3, as DNA: TGTGCCAGCATTCTGACAGGGGGCGAAAAACTGTTTTTT.

This clone was seen only once. This chain connects TRBV2 to TRBJ2-3, with 9 nucleotides matching TRBD2. Germline CDR1 is SNHLY and CDR2 is FYNNEI. The CDR3 is 14 amino acids. Unmatched junction bases numbered 8, after V lost 7 bases and J lost 6 bases. CDR3: CASTGGRGPDTQYF. The CDR3 nucleotides are TGTGCCAGCACCGGCGGGAGGGGGCCGGATACGCAGTATTTT. Full variable domain (rest looked up from reference TRBV2 and TRBJ2-3): EPEVTQTPSHQVTQMGQEVILRCVPISNHLYFYWYRQILGQKVEFLVSFYNNEISEKSEIFDDQFSVERPDGSNFTLKIRSTKLEDSAMYFCASTGGRGPDTQYFGPGTRLTVL.

Only one count was recorded for this clone. V gene TRBV25-1 combines with J gene TRBJ2-7; TRBD1 matches at 12 bases. CDR1 and CDR2 from the germline V gene are MGHDK and SYGVNS. The CDR3 totals 16 residues. V dropped 3 bases and J dropped 6; count of bases not matched to a gene: 9. The CDR3 sequence: CASSDVTGTGGAEQYF. The CDR3 bases are TGTGCCAGCAGTGATGTAACCGGGACAGGGGGCGCCGAGCAGTACTTC.

The chain combines TRBV11-2 with TRBJ2-1; TRBD2 agrees at 8 bases. The ends lost 5 bases at V and 5 bases at J; junction bases unmatched: 11. This CDR3 contains 16 residues. Per germline, CDR1 SGHAT and CDR2 FQNNGV. The CDR3 loop is CASSPSGLAGNNEQFF. CDR3 nucleotides: TGTGCCAGCAGCCCCTCGGGCCTAGCGGGCAACAATGAGCAGTTCTTC.

This clone appeared once. V gene TRBV27 combines with J gene TRBJ2-7; maybe TRBD2 (6 bases). The CDR3 covers 13 residues. Trimming took 4 bases from V and 7 from J, leaving 14 bases between them. Germline assignment: CDR1 MNHEY and CDR2 SMNVEV (reference sequence). Here the CDR3 reads CASSSYMGLEQYF. CDR3 nucleotide sequence: TGTGCCAGCAGTTCCTATATGGGACTGGAGCAGTACTTC.

This chain joins TRBV7-8 and TRBJ1-4, with TRBD1 as a possible D gene (6 bases). Germline V gene lookup returns CDR1 SGHVS and CDR2 FQNEAQ. The CDR3 contains 17 residues. V shed 3 bases and J shed 0 bases, with 14 bases lying between them. The CDR3 DNA reads as TGTGCCAGCAGCTTGTCTGGGAGGGGGACAACTAATGAAAAACTGTTTTTT. As protein: CASSLSGRGTTNEKLFF.

The rearrangement links TRBV19 to TRBJ2-6, with TRBD1 matching over 7 bases. This CDR3 comprises 19 residues. V gave up 5 bases and J gave up 2 bases; unmatched junction bases: 15. Germline values: CDR1 LNHDA, CDR2 SQIVND (reference sequence). The CDR3 nucleotides are TGTGCCAGTAGTCGGACAGGTTATTATACAGGGACTGGGGCCAACGTCCTGACTTTC. Its translation is CASSRTGYYTGTGANVLTF. Using reference TRBV19 and TRBJ2-6 for the parts outside the CDR3, the full variable domain is DGGITQSPKYLFRKEGQNVTLSCEQNLNHDAMYWYRQDPGQGLRLIYYSQIVNDFQKGDIAEGYSVSREKKESFPLTVTSAQKNPTAFYLCASSRTGYYTGTGANVLTFGAGSRLTVL.

V is TRBV28 and J is TRBJ2-3, with D possibly TRBD2 on 6 matching bases. The V and J ends lost 6 bases and 3 bases respectively, with 19 bases between them. CDR1 and CDR2 (germline): MDHEN, SYDVKM. The CDR3 runs 16 residues. The CDR3 spells CASRPTRGVGTDTQYF. The CDR3, as DNA: TGTGCCAGCAGGCCGACTAGAGGGGTTGGGACAGATACGCAGTATTTT.

The J gene is TRBJ2-7, the V gene TRBV5-6, with TRBD1 matching over 9 bases. The germline CDR1 and CDR2 sequences are SGHDT and YYEEEE. The length of the CDR3 is 15 residues. J was trimmed by 5 bases and V by 3 bases; bases with no gene match: 9. CDR3 nucleotide sequence: TGTGCCAGCAGCTGGATCCGGGACAGGGCCCACGAGCAGTACTTC. It translates to CASSWIRDRAHEQYF.

V usage is TRBV6-4 and J usage is TRBJ2-3; 10 bases are a match to TRBD2. The ends lost 5 bases at V and 4 bases at J; junction bases unmatched: 6. The CDR3 sequence is 15 residues long. The germline V gene encodes CDR1 MRHNA and CDR2 SNTAGT. CDR3 residues: CASSRLAGAADTQYF. CDR3 sequence (DNA): TGTGCCAGCAGTCGTCTAGCGGGAGCTGCAGATACGCAGTATTTT.

The V gene is TRBV7-9, the J gene TRBJ2-5; TRBD1 matches 10 bases. Germline CDR1 is SEHNR and CDR2 is FQNEAQ (reference sequence). With 6 bases clipped from V and 5 bases from J, the junction kept 9 bases outside the gene matches. There are 15 residues in the CDR3. For the CDR3, the DNA is TGTGCCAGCAGATCCAGAGACAGGGGGCATGAGACCCAGTACTTC. It is translated as CASRSRDRGHETQYF.

This clone was counted between two and nine times. This sequence joins TRBV27 and TRBJ2-3, with 11 bases that match TRBD2. V gave up 2 bases and J gave up 8 bases; unmatched junction bases: 9. The CDR3 loop spans 16 amino acids. Germline CDR1 and CDR2: MNHEY and SMNVEV (reference sequence). The CDR3 DNA reads TGTGCCAGCAGTTTAAAGGCTAGCGGGAGGAGTGGTACGCAGTATTTT. Its protein product is CASSLKASGRSGTQYF.

This chain uses TRBV28 with TRBJ1-5, with D possibly matching TRBD1 (5 bases). V dropped 3 bases and J dropped 3 bases, with 12 bases sitting between them. The germline gives CDR1 MDHEN, CDR2 SYDVKM. The CDR3 contains 15 residues. CDR3 residues: CASSFWGGNNQPQHF. The DNA of the CDR3 is TGTGCCAGCAGTTTCTGGGGGGGGAACAATCAGCCCCAGCATTTT.

This chain uses TRBV2 with TRBJ2-7; D might be TRBD1 (7 bases). This CDR3 region has 16 residues. Germline lookup yields CDR1 SNHLY and CDR2 FYNNEI. Trimming cost V 4 bases and J 2 bases, with 18 bases left between them. CDR3 coding DNA: TGTGCCAGCAGTGGGAGGGGGCAGGGGCGCGCCTACGAGCAGTACTTC. This codes for CASSGRGQGRAYEQYF.

V gene TRBV2 combines with J gene TRBJ2-1; TRBD2 might be the D (5 bases). The CDR3 has 16 amino acids. The ends were cut back, 6 bases at V and 8 bases at J, with 23 bases in the middle. Germline V CDR1 and CDR2: SNHLY, FYNNEI. This CDR3 reads CASRTDLGGPRDEQFF. CDR3 coding DNA: TGTGCCAGCAGGACGGACCTAGGAGGCCCTCGGGATGAGCAGTTCTTC.

This chain uses TRBV27 with TRBJ1-2, with D possibly being TRBD1 (6 bases). Germline-derived CDR1 and CDR2 are MNHEY and SMNVEV (reference sequence). V dropped 5 bases and J dropped 0 bases, with 22 bases sitting between them. CDR3 size: 18 residues. The CDR3 sequence is CASSRSGTSDKANYGYTF. CDR3 sequence (DNA): TGTGCCAGCAGTCGATCCGGGACATCGGATAAGGCTAACTATGGCTACACCTTC.